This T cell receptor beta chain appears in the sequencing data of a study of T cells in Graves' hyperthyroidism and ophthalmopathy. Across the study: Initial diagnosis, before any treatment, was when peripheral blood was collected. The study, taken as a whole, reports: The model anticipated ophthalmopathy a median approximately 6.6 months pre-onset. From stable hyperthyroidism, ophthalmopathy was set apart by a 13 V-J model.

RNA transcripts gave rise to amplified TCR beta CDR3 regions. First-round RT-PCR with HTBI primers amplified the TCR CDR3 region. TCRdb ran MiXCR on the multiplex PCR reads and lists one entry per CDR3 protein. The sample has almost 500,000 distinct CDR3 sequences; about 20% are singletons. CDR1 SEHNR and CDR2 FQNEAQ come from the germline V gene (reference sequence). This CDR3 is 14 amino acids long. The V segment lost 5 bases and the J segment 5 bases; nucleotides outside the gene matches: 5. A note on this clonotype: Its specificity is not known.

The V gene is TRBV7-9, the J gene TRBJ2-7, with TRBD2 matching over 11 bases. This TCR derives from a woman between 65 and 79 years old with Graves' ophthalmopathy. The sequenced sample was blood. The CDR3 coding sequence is TGTGCCAGCAGCCTGACTAGCGGGAACAACGAGCAGTACTTC. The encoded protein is CASSLTSGNNEQYF.